Following are 15 T cell receptor beta chains from one sample sequenced in a study of blood T cells in healthy people across ages. Primed by a sample-barcoded 5' primer and a J-beta primer mix, a second PCR proceeded for about 7 to 11 cycles. Each CDR3 protein gets one entry after TCRdb re-called the 5' RACE reads with MiXCR. The sample contains roughly 800,000 distinct CDR3 sequences, 25% of which appear only once. The same specimen was also included in a second study, on T cells of mothers and their children.

Source material: blood. These TCRs come from a boy between 5 and 17 years old in good health.

This rearrangement joins TRBV3-1 to TRBJ2-1; 11 positions match TRBD2. The V gene's germline CDR1 is LGHDT and CDR2 YNNKEL (reference sequence). CDR3 length: 15 residues. The ends lost 0 bases at V and 13 bases at J; junction bases unmatched: 8. Written as DNA, the CDR3 is TGTGCCAGCAGCCAAGAAGGTAGCGGGAGGGGTGAACAGTTCTTC. Its translation is CASSQEGSGRGEQFF.

This clonotype has only a few counts. The chain uses TRBV28 and TRBJ2-1; 7 nucleotides align to TRBD1. The CDR3 loop spans 15 amino acids. V was clipped by 6 bases and J by 5 bases; unmatched bases: 10. Germline CDR1 and CDR2: MDHEN and SYDVKM. The CDR3 DNA reads TGTGCCAGCAGGCCAGGGGGTGGTAGGCACAATGAGCAGTTCTTC. Its protein product is CASRPGGGRHNEQFF.

This clonotype was seen more than once but under ten times. The chain employs TRBV5-1 and TRBJ1-5; D might be TRBD1 (6 bases). V lost 0 bases to trimming and J lost 4 bases, with 8 bases between them. This CDR3 is 14 amino acids long. The germline gives CDR1 SGHRS, CDR2 YFSETQ. The DNA for the CDR3 is TGCGCCAGCAGCTTGGCAGGGGCTAATCAGCCCCAGCATTTT. Residues: CASSLAGANQPQHF.

A remark on this clonotype: Sequence at one end of the junction differs from germline and may be a read error. Written as DNA, the CDR3 is TGCAGCGTTGACTCAGGGGTGAACACCGAAGCTTTCTTT. It is translated as CSVDSGVNTEAFF. The rearrangement joins TRBV29-1 to TRBJ1-1, with a weak D call TRBD1 (6 bases). CDR3 length equals 13 residues. CDR1 is SQVTM and CDR2 is ANQGSEA in the germline V gene.

This clonotype was detected a few times. This chain links TRBV7-2 with TRBJ2-3; 14 bases are a match to TRBD2. There are 16 residues in the CDR3. V shed 3 bases and J 5 bases; nucleotides not matched to a gene: 4. The germline V gene has CDR1 SGHTA and CDR2 FQGNSA. The CDR3 DNA follows: TGTGCCAGCAGCTTTCCCGGGACTAGCGGGAGAGATACGCAGTATTTT. This translates into CASSFPGTSGRDTQYF.

This clonotype was recorded a few times. The V and J genes are TRBV12-3 or TRBV12-4 and TRBJ2-1; no clear D. The CDR3 sequence is 12 residues long. The V gene lost 7 bases and the J gene lost 12 bases, with 16 bases spanning the gap. The CDR3 is CASTAGAPPQFF. The CDR3 DNA reads as TGTGCCAGCACCGCCGGAGCGCCCCCGCAGTTCTTC.

This clonotype was seen a few times. The chain carries TRBV12-3 or TRBV12-4 and TRBJ2-5; D is unclear. Trimming removed 6 bases at V and 0 bases at J, with 11 bases between. This CDR3 contains 14 residues. CDR3 sequence reads: CASSLPLNQETQYF. CDR3 nucleotides: TGTGCCAGCAGCCTTCCACTAAACCAAGAGACCCAGTACTTC.

This sequence joins TRBV7-9 and TRBJ1-2, with D tentatively TRBD1 (5 bases). The V gene lost 5 bases and the J gene lost 8 bases, with 15 bases spanning the gap. In germline, CDR1 is SEHNR, CDR2 FQNEAQ (reference sequence). The CDR3 covers 13 residues. For the CDR3, the DNA is TGTGCCAGCAGCCCCACGGGACTACAGGGCTACACCTTC. Translated: CASSPTGLQGYTF.

The chain links TRBV11-1 to TRBJ1-1; TRBD1 matches 9 bases. The germline CDR1 and CDR2 sequences are SGHAT and FQDESV (reference sequence). After removal of 2 bases from V and 4 bases from J, the junction contained 8 bases not matched to a gene. The CDR3 length is 16 residues. CDR3 DNA sequence: TGTGCCAGCAGCTTATGGACAGGGGAACGGAGCACTGAAGCTTTCTTT. As protein: CASSLWTGERSTEAFF.

This chain joins TRBV5-5 and TRBJ1-1, with D maybe TRBD1 (5 bases). Trimming stripped 2 bases from V and 0 bases from J, with 14 bases between. The CDR3 consists of 16 residues. CDR1 SGHKS and CDR2 YYEKEE come from the germline V gene (reference sequence). For the CDR3, the DNA is TGTGCCAGCAGCTTTCTTCCGGGGCCGATGAACACTGAAGCTTTCTTT. This sequence encodes CASSFLPGPMNTEAFF.

Only a few counts were recorded for this clonotype. J is TRBJ2-1 and V is TRBV6-5; TRBD2 aligns across 8 bases. Germline lookup yields CDR1 MNHEY and CDR2 SVGAGI. V gave up 6 bases and J gave up 7 bases; unmatched junction bases: 5. This CDR3 region has 13 residues. CDR3 residues: CASSRTSWNEQFF. CDR3 bases: TGTGCCAGCAGCCGGACTAGCTGGAATGAGCAGTTCTTC.

This clonotype was detected only a few times. This chain connects TRBV7-2 to TRBJ2-7, with D tentatively TRBD1 (5 bases). Per germline, CDR1 SGHTA and CDR2 FQGNSA. The CDR3 is 14 residues long. V was shortened by 5 bases and J by 6 bases, with 17 bases between the two germline ends. DNA for the CDR3: TGTGCCAGCAGCCCCAGGGAATTAACTCGCGAGCAGTACTTC. This translates into CASSPRELTREQYF.

This clonotype was recorded a few times. The rearrangement uses TRBV9 and TRBJ1-2; D gene unclear. The CDR3 totals 15 residues. The V end lost 0 bases, the J end lost 4 bases, and 13 bases lay between the germline ends. Per germline, CDR1 SGDLS and CDR2 YYNGEE. CDR3 residues: CASSVAAGSGYGYTF. Written as DNA, the CDR3 is TGTGCCAGCAGCGTAGCTGCCGGATCAGGCTATGGCTACACCTTC.

The chain carries TRBV13 and TRBJ2-2; 9 bases match TRBD1. This CDR3 is built from 17 residues. The V gene's germline CDR1 is PRHDT and CDR2 FYEKMQ (reference sequence). Losses at the gene ends were 3 bases for V and 7 bases for J; bases not matched to a gene: 12. DNA of the CDR3: TGTGCCAGCAGCTTTGACGCCGGGACAGGGAGTGGCGGGGAGCTGTTTTTT. It translates to CASSFDAGTGSGGELFF.

V gene TRBV6-1 combines with J gene TRBJ2-1, with a weak D call TRBD2 (5 bases). V lost 8 bases and J lost 0, with 11 bases in between. This CDR3 has 14 amino acids. Looked up from germline, CDR1 is MNHNS and CDR2 is SASEGT. The CDR3 coding sequence is TGTGCCAGCTCAGGACTGAGCTCCTACAATGAGCAGTTCTTC. Its translation is CASSGLSSYNEQFF.